This T cell receptor beta chain derives from a study of cytomegalovirus exposure and HLA in healthy donors. Study summary: The 110 or so validation repertoires, a later analysis reported, used the same platform as the approximately 630 first-cohort repertoires.

Germline assignment: CDR1 SGHAT and CDR2 FQNNGV. The CDR3 is made up of 16 amino acids. Trimming at V came to 5 bases and at J to 0 bases, leaving 9 bases not matched to a gene. Sequencing used immunoSEQ multiplex PCR; TCRdb keeps in-frame clones, though not all of them. Of fewer than 150,000 clones listed, approximately 89% are singletons. In regard to this clone: Its cognate antigen is unknown.

Regarding the study as a whole: Cytomegalovirus status, reportedly, was diagnosed with high specificity and sensitivity by the classifier. The study recorded fewer than 200 TCR beta chains that were cytomegalovirus-associated. TCR clusters originating in the first cohort tended to co-occur in the 100 to 150 validation repertoires, according to a later analysis.

The chain carries TRBV11-2 and TRBJ1-2, with 7 bases identical to TRBD1. The specimen was PBMCs. The TCR was taken from a man between 18 and 29 years old in good health and CMV-seronegative. As DNA, the CDR3 is TGTGCCAGCAGCCGAGAAACAGGGGACGCTAACTATGGCTACACCTTC. This encodes CASSRETGDANYGYTF.